This record concerns one T cell receptor (beta chain) sequence. The antigen is not known. The data originate from a study of T cell clusters in autoimmune cytopenias. Study-wide findings and caveats: TRB repertoire shifts in secondary cytopenia and chronic lymphocytic leukemia mostly reflected lymphoma, not autoimmunity. Comparing secondary cytopenia with chronic lymphocytic leukemia showed no cluster-lack signature, apparently masked by lymphoma repertoire. Clustering suggested that physiological T cell clusters were missing in primary autoimmune cytopenia patients. The T cell clusters came from computational analysis alone and lack functional validation.

Tens of thousands of genome equivalents of blood DNA were amplified for TRB. TRB rearrangements were amplified by touch-down multiplex PCR with mixed TRB-A/B primers. Following a re-call of the multiplex PCR reads, TCRdb has one entry per CDR3 protein and lacks DNA. The sample includes roughly 12,000 distinct CDR3 sequences. Germline V gives CDR1 MNHEY, CDR2 SVGAGI. The CDR3 loop spans 13 amino acids. The sequencing sample was made of peripheral blood. The rearrangement joins TRBV6-5 to TRBJ2-7; TCRdb designates TRBD2, a call that cannot be tested without DNA. The clonotype comes from a human donor with an autoimmune cytopenia or autoimmune hepatitis (not recorded which). CDR3 residues: CASSRSGGAEQYF.